This T cell receptor (beta chain) was found in a study of T cell responses to AZD1222 COVID-19 vaccine. Findings of the study overall: Spike-specific TCR breadth and depth grew following two AZD1222 doses. Just 5 to 7 people given AZD1222 tested seropositive at baseline.

Germline CDR1 MNHNY, CDR2 SVGAGI (reference sequence). Trimming stripped 0 bases from V and 14 bases from J, with 11 bases between. CDR3 length: 12 residues. Concerning this clone itself: Its antigen is as yet unknown.

Method: immunoSEQ multiplex PCR; TCRdb's copy keeps in-frame clones and lacks some. Of around 58,000 clones listed, approximately 82% are singletons. The starting material was peripheral blood, obtained on day 0 of AZD1222 vaccination. This sequence joins TRBV6-6 and TRBJ1-3; tentatively, D is TRBD1 (6 bases). The sequence came from an adult in good health. As DNA, the CDR3 is TGTGCCAGCAGTTACTCGGACAGCAACCTATATTTT. Protein product: CASSYSDSNLYF.